The 6 T cell receptor beta chains below come from one sample, sequenced in a study of T cells expressing NK-cell markers. TCRdb re-called the 5' RACE reads and gives one entry per CDR3 protein, without DNA. This sample's table has about 370,000 distinct CDR3 sequences. Sequenced material: blood T cells: a sorted CD56 or NKG2C T cell subset, CD4+ or CD8+ T cells, or bulk PBMC T cells (not recorded which). Receptors were obtained from a woman between 50 and 59 years old in good health.

The J gene is TRBJ1-2, the V gene TRBV7-8. This CDR3 has 15 residues. The germline gives CDR1 SGHVS, CDR2 FQNEAQ. The CDR3 sequence: CASSLEEGPAYGYTF. The complete variable domain, with remaining parts taken from reference TRBV7-8 and TRBJ1-2, reads GAGVSQSPRYKVAKRGQDVALRCDPISGHVSLFWYQQALGQGPEFLTYFQNEAQLDKSGLPSDRFFAERPEGSVSTLKIQRTQQEDSAVYLCASSLEEGPAYGYTFGSGTRLTVV.

The chain recombines TRBV20-1 with TRBJ2-3; TCRdb's D call of TRBD2 is untestable without DNA. The CDR3 contains 13 residues. The germline gives CDR1 DFQATT, CDR2 SNEGSKA (reference sequence). This chain's CDR3 is CSATGEISDTQYF.

This chain connects TRBV7-9 to TRBJ1-6; there is no DNA to check the TCRdb D call of TRBD1. The CDR3 runs 15 residues. CDR1 is SEHNR, CDR2 FQNEAQ, per germline (reference sequence). This chain's CDR3 is CASSRDRSYNSPLHF.

This chain connects TRBV5-1 to TRBJ2-7. From germline, CDR1 is SGHRS and CDR2 YFSETQ. This CDR3 is built from 13 residues. The CDR3 reads CACRMDSSYEQYF.

The chain combines TRBV7-8 with TRBJ1-1; TCRdb designates TRBD1, a call that cannot be tested without DNA. Looked up from germline, CDR1 is SGHVS and CDR2 is FQNEAQ. The CDR3 totals 15 residues. CDR3 amino acids: CASSLMVQGTTEAFF.

The chain links TRBV12-3 or TRBV12-4 to TRBJ1-2; TCRdb reports TRBD1, a call that lacks DNA to check it against. The CDR3 extends over 17 amino acids. CDR3 sequence reads: CASSATNRGRSGYGYTF.